Listed here is a single T cell receptor (beta chain). Its antigen is currently unknown. The record originates from a study of T cell responses to AZD1222 COVID-19 vaccine. General observations from the study: Close to half of all spike-specific TCRs reportedly target regions of the variants that are unmutated.

Here immunoSEQ multiplex PCR was the method, and the copy in TCRdb shows in-frame clones only, minus some. The sample holds more than 120,000 clones, roughly nine tenths seen once. The CDR3 has 15 amino acids. CDR1 is LNHDA and CDR2 is SQIVND in the germline V gene (reference sequence). The V gene end was trimmed by 1 base and the J gene end by 13 bases; junction bases not matched to a gene: 9. The sample was peripheral blood, taken 28 days after the second AZD1222 dose. This TCR was recovered from an adult who received the AZD1222 COVID-19 vaccine. The V and J genes are TRBV19 and TRBJ2-1, with 11 bases lining up with TRBD2. This CDR3 is CASSIGSLAGALQFF. CDR3 sequence (DNA): TGTGCCAGTAGTATAGGTTCACTAGCGGGGGCTCTACAGTTCTTC.